A selection of T cell receptor beta chains follows, all from one sample in a study of regulatory T cells in long-lasting Graves disease. MiXCR, run by TCRdb on the multiplex PCR reads, gives a single entry per CDR3 protein. The table has about 530,000 distinct CDR3 sequences, around 15% seen once. The data also belong to a second study, concerning T cells in Graves' hyperthyroidism and ophthalmopathy.

Material: peripheral blood mononuclear cells (PBMCs), obtained at new diagnosis, from a patient treated with antithyroid drugs. The receptors were gathered from a middle-aged woman with Graves disease. Each CDR3 is given with its conserved first and last residue. The D gene is left open where the match is weak. Rows give clone size only sometimes, using once, few, many, or a class for an expanded clone.

D gene,V gene,clone size,J gene,CDR3 protein,CDR3 DNA
NA,TRBV12-3/TRBV12-4,many,TRBJ1-1,CASTPILRGGTEAFF,TGTGCCAGCACCCCAATACTTCGGGGAGGCACTGAAGCTTTCTTT
TRBD1,TRBV5-1,NA,TRBJ1-1,CASRLLPGQGETEAFF,TGCGCCAGCAGACTTCTCCCGGGACAGGGGGAAACTGAAGCTTTCTTT
TRBD1,TRBV3-1,few,TRBJ1-1,CVSSQGGGTEAFF,TGTGTCAGCAGCCAAGGGGGCGGCACTGAAGCTTTCTTT
NA,TRBV7-2,many,TRBJ2-2,CASSLTYGELFF,TGTGCCAGCAGCCTAACTTACGGGGAGCTGTTTTTT
NA,TRBV10-3,many,TRBJ1-1,CAISESGTEAFF,TGTGCCATCAGTGAGTCGGGGACTGAAGCTTTCTTT
NA,TRBV20-1,many,TRBJ1-5,CSARRRDQPQHF,TGCAGTGCTAGACGGAGAGATCAGCCCCAGCATTTT
NA,TRBV7-9,NA,TRBJ1-6,CASSLPGSQANSPLHF,TGTGCCAGCAGCTTGCCGGGGTCTCAAGCTAATTCACCCCTCCACTTT
NA,TRBV20-1,NA,TRBJ2-6,CSAGGYGANVLTF,TGCAGTGCGGGAGGTTATGGGGCCAACGTCCTGACTTTC
NA,TRBV20-1,few,TRBJ1-2,CSARAMEGYTF,TGCAGTGCTAGGGCCATGGAGGGCTACACCTTC
NA,TRBV30,NA,TRBJ1-6,CAWRYTGRLNSPLHF,TGTGCCTGGAGATACACAGGGAGGTTGAATTCACCCCTCCACTTT
NA,TRBV12-3/TRBV12-4,NA,TRBJ1-5,CASSPRDKTLFGNQPQHF,TGTGCCAGCAGTCCCCGGGACAAAACCCTTTTTGGCAATCAGCCCCAGCATTTT
NA,TRBV12-3/TRBV12-4,few,TRBJ1-1,CASSLGGFEAFF,TGTGCCAGCAGTTTAGGAGGGTTTGAAGCTTTCTTT
NA,TRBV9,NA,TRBJ2-5,CASSVGDRTQETQYF,TGTGCCAGCAGCGTAGGTGACAGAACGCAAGAGACCCAGTACTTC
TRBD1,TRBV6-1,many,TRBJ2-7,CASTTKRTGKYF,TGTGCCAGCACCACAAAACGGACAGGGAAGTACTTC
TRBD2,TRBV20-1,NA,TRBJ2-1,CSWAGEVSRDEQFF,TGCAGTTGGGCGGGGGAGGTTTCCAGGGATGAGCAGTTCTTC
NA,TRBV5-1,few,TRBJ2-2,CASSLDYREPGGELFF,TGCGCCAGCAGCTTGGATTACAGGGAGCCGGGCGGGGAGCTGTTTTTT
NA,TRBV6-1,few,TRBJ2-7,CASSDGEALGEQYF,TGTGCCAGCAGTGATGGAGAGGCTCTGGGCGAGCAGTACTTC